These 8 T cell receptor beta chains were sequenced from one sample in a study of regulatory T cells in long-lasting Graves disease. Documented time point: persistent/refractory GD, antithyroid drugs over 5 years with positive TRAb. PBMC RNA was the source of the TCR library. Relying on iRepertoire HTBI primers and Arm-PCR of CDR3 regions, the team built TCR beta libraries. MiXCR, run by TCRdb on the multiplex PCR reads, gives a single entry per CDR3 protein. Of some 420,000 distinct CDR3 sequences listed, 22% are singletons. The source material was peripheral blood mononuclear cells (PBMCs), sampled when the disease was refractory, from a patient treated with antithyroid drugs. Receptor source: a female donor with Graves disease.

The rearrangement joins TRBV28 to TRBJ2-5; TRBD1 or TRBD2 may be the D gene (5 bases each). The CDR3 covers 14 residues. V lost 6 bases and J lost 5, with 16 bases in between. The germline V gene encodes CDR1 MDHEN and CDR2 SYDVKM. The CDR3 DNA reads TGTGCCAGCAGCCCGGGACGGGGTATCGAGACCCAGTACTTC. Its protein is CASSPGRGIETQYF. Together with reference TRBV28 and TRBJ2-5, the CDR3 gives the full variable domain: DVKVTQSSRYLVKRTGEKVFLECVQDMDHENMFWYRQDPGLGLRLIYFSYDVKMKEKGDIPEGYSVSREKKERFSLILESASTNQTSMYLCASSPGRGIETQYFGPGTRLLVL.

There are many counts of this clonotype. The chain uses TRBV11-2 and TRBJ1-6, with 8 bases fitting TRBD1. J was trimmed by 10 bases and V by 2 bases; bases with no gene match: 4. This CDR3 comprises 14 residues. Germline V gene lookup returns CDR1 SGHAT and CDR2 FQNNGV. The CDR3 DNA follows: TGTGCCAGCAGCTTATCTCCAGGGGGCTCACCCCTCCACTTT. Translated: CASSLSPGGSPLHF.

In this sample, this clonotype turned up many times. CDR3: CASGLGTDNGYTF. DNA for the CDR3: TGTGCTAGTGGTTTGGGAACAGATAATGGCTACACCTTC. The chain has TRBV12-5 and TRBJ1-2; D unresolved. The V gene lost 1 base and the J gene lost 6 bases, with 9 bases spanning the gap. The V gene's germline CDR1 is LGHNT and CDR2 FRNRAP. CDR3 size: 13 residues.

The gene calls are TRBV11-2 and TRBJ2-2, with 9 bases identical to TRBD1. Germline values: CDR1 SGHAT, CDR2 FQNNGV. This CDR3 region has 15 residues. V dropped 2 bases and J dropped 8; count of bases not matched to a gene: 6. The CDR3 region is CASSLLQGARGELFF. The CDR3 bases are TGTGCCAGCAGCTTATTACAGGGGGCGCGTGGGGAGCTGTTTTTT.

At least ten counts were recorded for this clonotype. The CDR3, as DNA: TGTGCCAGCAGTTTTCGTTTGGGGACAGGGGAACAAAAACTGTTTTTT. It translates to CASSFRLGTGEQKLFF. This chain joins TRBV28 and TRBJ1-4; 10 bases match TRBD1. The junction had 10 bases not matched to a gene; V was cut back by 3 bases and J by 9 bases. The CDR3 sequence is 16 residues long. Germline-derived CDR1 and CDR2 are MDHEN and SYDVKM.

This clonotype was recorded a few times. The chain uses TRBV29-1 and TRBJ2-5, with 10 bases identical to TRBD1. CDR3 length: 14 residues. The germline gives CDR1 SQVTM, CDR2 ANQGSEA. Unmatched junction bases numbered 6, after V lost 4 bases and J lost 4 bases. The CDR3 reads CSVVDGTGVETQYF. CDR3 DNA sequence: TGCAGCGTTGTTGATGGGACAGGGGTAGAGACCCAGTACTTC.

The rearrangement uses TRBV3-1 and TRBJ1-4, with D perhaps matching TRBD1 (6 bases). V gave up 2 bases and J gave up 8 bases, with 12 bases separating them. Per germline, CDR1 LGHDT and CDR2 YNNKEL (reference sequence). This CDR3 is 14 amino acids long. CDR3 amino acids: CASSQRGGREKLFF. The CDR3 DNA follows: TGTGCCAGCAGCCAACGAGGGGGTCGGGAAAAACTGTTTTTT.

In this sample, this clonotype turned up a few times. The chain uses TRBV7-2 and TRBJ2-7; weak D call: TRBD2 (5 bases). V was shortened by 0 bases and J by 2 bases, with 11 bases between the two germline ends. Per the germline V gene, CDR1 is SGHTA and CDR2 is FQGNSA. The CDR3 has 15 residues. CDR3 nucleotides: TGTGCCAGCAGCTTAGCGGCAGCGGAGCCCTACGAGCAGTACTTC. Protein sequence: CASSLAAAEPYEQYF.